The 25 T cell receptor beta chains reported below all come from one sample, sequenced in a study of T cell repertoires in cytomegalovirus infection. One entry per CDR3 protein, called by TCRdb with MiXCR from the reads. The table shows about 55,000 distinct CDR3 sequences, with about 18% occurring only once. Antigens of these TCRs are unknown. Sequences were derived from CD8+ T cells from cultured PBMCs, sampled from culture after CMV antigen stimulation. All receptors come from a human donor in good health (CMV status not recorded). Some clones in this sample may be carry-over from other donors' samples.

The chain carries TRBV27 and TRBJ1-4; D is undetermined. The CDR3 loop spans 15 amino acids. With 5 bases removed from V and 5 bases from J, the gap between germline ends came to 15 bases. The germline V gene encodes CDR1 MNHEY and CDR2 SMNVEV (reference sequence). The CDR3 loop reads CASSGDSTNNEKLFF. The CDR3, as DNA: TGTGCCAGCAGTGGCGACTCGACGAACAATGAAAAACTGTTTTTT.

The chain joins TRBV15 to TRBJ1-1, with TRBD1 as a possible D gene (6 bases). V gave up 1 base and J gave up 0 bases, with 9 bases separating them. Germline CDR1 and CDR2: LNHNV and YYDKDF (reference sequence). There are 15 residues in the CDR3. CDR3 coding DNA: TGTGCCACCAGCAGAGGACAGGCGCTGAACACTGAAGCTTTCTTT. Its translation is CATSRGQALNTEAFF. The whole variable domain, filled in from reference TRBV15 and TRBJ1-1, reads DAMVIQNPRYQVTQFGKPVTLSCSQTLNHNVMYWYQQKSSQAPKLLFHYYDKDFNNEADTPDNFQSRRPNTSFCFLDIRSPGLGDTAMYLCATSRGQALNTEAFFGQGTRLTVV.

This clonotype was seen once. This chain connects TRBV11-1 to TRBJ1-2; D may be TRBD1 (5 bases). V lost 5 bases, J lost 4 bases, and 14 bases lay in between. Germline assignment: CDR1 SGHAT and CDR2 FQDESV (reference sequence). This CDR3 is 14 amino acids long. CDR3 loop: CASSGGEGFYGYTF. CDR3 bases: TGTGCCAGCAGCGGAGGGGAGGGATTCTATGGCTACACCTTC.

This clonotype has only a few counts. This rearrangement joins TRBV12-5 to TRBJ2-5; TRBD1 is a possible D gene (6 bases). CDR1 is LGHNT, CDR2 FRNRAP, per germline. V was cut by 1 base and J by 2 bases, with 17 bases left in between. The CDR3 has 17 amino acids. CDR3 amino acids: CASGLGDRTAQQETQYF. CDR3 bases: TGTGCTAGTGGTTTGGGGGACCGGACAGCCCAACAAGAGACCCAGTACTTC.

In its sample, this clonotype was seen a few times. The chain employs TRBV4-3 and TRBJ2-7; D unresolved. This CDR3 has 14 amino acids. Trimming pared 1 base from V and 3 bases from J, leaving 10 bases between. From germline, CDR1 is LGHNA and CDR2 YSLEER. The CDR3 here is CASSQGVWIYEQYF. The CDR3, as DNA: TGCGCCAGCAGCCAAGGAGTTTGGATCTACGAGCAGTACTTC.

This clonotype was observed a few times. This chain connects TRBV7-2 to TRBJ2-1; 10 positions match TRBD2. In germline, CDR1 is SGHTA, CDR2 FQGNSA. CDR3 length: 18 residues. After removal of 4 bases from V and 0 bases from J, the junction contained 9 bases not matched to a gene. CDR3 residues: CASSSPPTSGYSYNEQFF. In nucleotides, the CDR3 is TGTGCCAGCAGCTCCCCTCCGACTAGCGGGTACTCCTACAATGAGCAGTTCTTC.

This chain uses TRBV10-2 with TRBJ1-5; D remains ambiguous. The CDR3 has 16 residues. V shed 1 base and J shed 0 bases, with 10 bases lying between them. Germline-derived CDR1 and CDR2 are WSHSY and SAAADI. The CDR3 sequence: CASSEWVKDSNQPQHF. Here the CDR3 DNA reads TGCGCCAGCAGTGAGTGGGTTAAGGATAGCAATCAGCCCCAGCATTTT.

CDR3 amino acids: CASNLGYERETNEKLFF. CDR3 nucleotides: TGTGCCAGCAACTTAGGATATGAGCGGGAGACTAATGAAAAACTGTTTTTT. The rearrangement uses TRBV28 and TRBJ1-4; D remains unclear. Trimming left V 7 bases short and J 2 bases short, with 20 bases between. The CDR3 is 17 amino acids. Germline CDR1 reads MDHEN; CDR2 reads SYDVKM.

J is TRBJ1-1 and V is TRBV11-2, with D hard to call. The CDR3 consists of 15 residues. CDR1 is SGHAT, CDR2 FQNNGV, per germline. Trimming took off 5 bases at V and 0 bases at J, with 13 bases between the two ends. CDR3 sequence reads: CASSPIHLLNTEAFF. As DNA, the CDR3 is TGTGCCAGCAGCCCGATACATCTCTTGAACACTGAAGCTTTCTTT. The full variable domain, in which reference TRBV11-2 and TRBJ1-1 provide the parts outside the CDR3, is EAGVAQSPRYKIIEKRQSVAFWCNPISGHATLYWYQQILGQGPKLLIQFQNNGVVDDSQLPKDRFSAERLKGVDSTLKIQPAKLEDSAVYLCASSPIHLLNTEAFFGQGTRLTVV.

This clonotype came up a few times. The rearrangement joins TRBV7-2 to TRBJ1-3, with D unresolved. CDR1 is SGHTA and CDR2 is FQGNSA in the germline V gene. Trimming left V 2 bases short and J 0 bases short, with 17 bases between. The CDR3 is 18 residues long. The CDR3 region is CASSLNVRLANSGNTIYF. The CDR3 DNA reads TGTGCCAGCAGCTTAAATGTTCGGCTCGCGAACTCTGGAAACACCATATATTTT.

In its sample, this clonotype was seen a few times. J is TRBJ2-1 and V is TRBV7-6; D uncertain. Germline CDR1 and CDR2: SGHVS and FNYEAQ. The V gene lost 4 bases and the J gene lost 4 bases, with 20 bases spanning the gap. The CDR3 is 17 amino acids. CDR3 bases: TGTGCCAGCAGCTCCCCCGGATCCCCTAAGCGTTACAATGAGCAGTTCTTC. It specifies CASSSPGSPKRYNEQFF.

The chain has TRBV7-3 and TRBJ1-1; D gene uncertain. Germline loops: CDR1 SGHTA, CDR2 FQGTGA. Trimming pared 5 bases from V and 10 bases from J, leaving 23 bases between. This CDR3 contains 15 residues. The CDR3 DNA sequence: TGTGCCAGCAGCCCAAACTACAGCCGACGGGGAGGAGCTTTCTTT. Its protein product is CASSPNYSRRGGAFF.

The chain is built from TRBV5-5 and TRBJ2-1; the D is unclear. The ends were cut back, 2 bases at V and 5 bases at J, with 8 bases in the middle. Germline loops: CDR1 SGHKS, CDR2 YYEKEE (reference sequence). CDR3 length equals 13 residues. The CDR3 spells CASSFDVNNEQFF. The CDR3 nucleotides are TGTGCCAGCAGCTTTGACGTCAACAATGAGCAGTTCTTC.

This clonotype has a handful of counts. J is TRBJ2-1 and V is TRBV12-3 or TRBV12-4, with 10 positions matching TRBD1. The CDR3 extends over 16 amino acids. V lost 6 bases, J lost 7 bases, and 12 bases stayed unmatched. The CDR3 region is CASSRQGQGLGNEQFF. CDR3 nucleotide sequence: TGTGCCAGCAGCCGACAGGGACAGGGGTTAGGTAATGAGCAGTTCTTC.

The CDR3 reads CASSGRDIVDEKLFF. DNA for the CDR3: TGTGCCAGCAGCGGCCGGGACATCGTAGACGAAAAACTGTTTTTT. This chain connects TRBV7-9 to TRBJ1-4; D might be TRBD1 (6 bases). The germline CDR1 and CDR2 sequences are SEHNR and FQNEAQ (reference sequence). The CDR3 totals 15 residues. The germline V and J ends were trimmed by 5 bases and 8 bases, with 18 bases remaining between them.

The chain couples TRBV7-8 to TRBJ2-3; D is possibly TRBD1 (5 bases). CDR3 length equals 14 residues. Trimming took off 5 bases at V and 1 base at J, with 10 bases between the two ends. Germline CDR1 SGHVS, CDR2 FQNEAQ. DNA for the CDR3: TGTGCCAGCAGCCTTGACAGCCGCACAGATACGCAGTATTTT. It translates to CASSLDSRTDTQYF.

This clonotype was observed a handful of times. The rearrangement uses TRBV7-9 and TRBJ2-7; 8 bases agree with TRBD1. After removal of 4 bases from V and 2 bases from J, the junction contained 10 bases not matched to a gene. The V gene's germline CDR1 is SEHNR and CDR2 FQNEAQ (reference sequence). The CDR3 consists of 16 residues. CDR3 region: CASSYSGGDRPYEQYF. In nucleotides, the CDR3 is TGTGCCAGCAGCTACTCCGGAGGGGACAGGCCCTACGAGCAGTACTTC.

This clonotype was seen a handful of times. The CDR3 sequence: CASSLERTGLLREPIYF. Here the CDR3 DNA reads TGTGCCAGCAGCTTAGAGCGGACAGGCTTGCTTCGGGAACCCATATATTTT. The gene calls are TRBV7-9 and TRBJ1-3, with 7 bases lining up with TRBD1. Germline-derived CDR1 and CDR2 are SEHNR and FQNEAQ (reference sequence). This CDR3 spans 17 amino acids. The ends lost 1 base at V and 11 bases at J; junction bases unmatched: 17. Complete variable domain (other parts from reference TRBV7-9 and TRBJ1-3): DTGVSQNPRHKITKRGQNVTFRCDPISEHNRLYWYRQTLGQGPEFLTYFQNEAQLEKSRLLSDRFSAERPKGSFSTLEIQRTEQGDSAMYLCASSLERTGLLREPIYFGEGSWLTVV.

There are a few counts of this clonotype. The rearrangement joins TRBV20-1 to TRBJ1-3; D gene ambiguous. This CDR3 is built from 14 residues. Trimming pared 5 bases from V and 0 bases from J, leaving 11 bases between. Germline V CDR1 and CDR2: DFQATT, SNEGSKA (reference sequence). This chain's CDR3 is CSAPVLSSGNTIYF. In DNA, the CDR3 is TGCAGTGCTCCGGTACTCAGCTCTGGAAACACCATATATTTT.

This rearrangement joins TRBV7-6 to TRBJ1-1, with TRBD1 matching over 7 bases. Germline assignment: CDR1 SGHVS and CDR2 FNYEAQ. The CDR3 has 15 amino acids. J was trimmed by 2 bases and V by 0 bases; bases with no gene match: 3. The CDR3 DNA follows: TGTGCCAGCAGCTTAGCAGGGGGCAGTAACACTGAAGCTTTCTTT. Amino acid sequence: CASSLAGGSNTEAFF.

This clonotype was counted a few times. The chain carries TRBV7-8 and TRBJ2-1, with a weak D call TRBD1 (6 bases). This CDR3 has 20 amino acids. V was trimmed by 5 bases and J by 2 bases, leaving 28 bases between them. Per the germline V gene, CDR1 is SGHVS and CDR2 is FQNEAQ. CDR3 residues: CASSPRAGWATGATYNEQFF. The CDR3 DNA reads TGTGCCAGCAGCCCAAGGGCAGGATGGGCGACAGGAGCGACCTACAATGAGCAGTTCTTC.

This clonotype was counted only a few times. CDR3 DNA sequence: TGTGCCACCAGCACGGACAGGGCAGGAGAAGCTTTCTTT. This codes for CATSTDRAGEAFF. The gene calls are TRBV15 and TRBJ1-1, with 8 bases fitting TRBD1. Trimming took 4 bases from V and 8 from J; bases not matched to a gene: 6. Germline lookup yields CDR1 LNHNV and CDR2 YYDKDF (reference sequence). The CDR3 is made up of 13 amino acids.

There are many counts of this clonotype. The genes are TRBV24-1 and TRBJ2-7; 12 nucleotides align to TRBD2. CDR1 is KGHDR, CDR2 SFDVKD, per germline. The ends lost 4 bases at V and 0 bases at J; junction bases unmatched: 3. The CDR3 runs to 16 residues. The DNA of the CDR3 is TGTGCCACCAGTGACGCTAGCGGGAGGGCCTCCTACGAGCAGTACTTC. It codes for CATSDASGRASYEQYF.

On this clonotype: The junction shows a germline mismatch at one end, possibly a read error. The chain uses TRBV4-1 and TRBJ2-3; weak D call: TRBD2 (5 bases). Germline CDR1 MGHRA, CDR2 YSYEKL. This CDR3 comprises 13 residues. CDR3 sequence reads: CASSQEGTDTQYF. The CDR3 coding sequence is TGTGCCAGCAGCCAAGAGGGTACAGATACGCAGTATTTT.

V and J are TRBV7-6 and TRBJ1-1; D remains ambiguous. The ends were cut back, 0 bases at V and 5 bases at J, with 10 bases in the middle. This CDR3 is 14 amino acids long. The germline V gene encodes CDR1 SGHVS and CDR2 FNYEAQ. The CDR3 sequence: CASSLAIAGTEAFF. The CDR3 nucleotides are TGTGCCAGCAGCTTAGCCATTGCGGGAACTGAAGCTTTCTTT. Filled out from reference TRBV7-6 and TRBJ1-1, the complete variable domain reads GAGVSQSPRYKVTKRGQDVALRCDPISGHVSLYWYRQALGQGPEFLTYFNYEAQQDKSGLPNDRFSAERPEGSISTLTIQRTEQRDSAMYRCASSLAIAGTEAFFGQGTRLTVV.